The 9 T cell receptor beta chains below all came from one sample that was sequenced in a study of blood T cell repertoires in COVID-19. Sequenced by immunoSEQ multiplex PCR; TCRdb stores in-frame clones only, minus some. The profile shows around 150,000 clones, less than 85% of them singletons. Sequences were obtained from peripheral blood. The receptors shown here come from a human donor in a cohort sampled during active COVID-19.

V gene TRBV6-1 combines with J gene TRBJ2-7; 9 nucleotides match TRBD2. The CDR3 is 15 residues long. Germline-derived CDR1 and CDR2 are MNHNS and SASEGT. The junction had 4 bases not matched to a gene; V was cut back by 2 bases and J by 2 bases. The CDR3 region is CASSEYSGGTYEQYF. The DNA for the CDR3 is TGTGCCAGCAGTGAATATAGCGGGGGCACCTACGAGCAGTACTTC.

The chain is built from TRBV13 and TRBJ1-1; possibly TRBD1 for D (5 bases). With 8 bases removed from V and 11 bases from J, the gap between germline ends came to 15 bases. CDR1 is PRHDT, CDR2 FYEKMQ, per germline (reference sequence). This CDR3 comprises 11 residues. The CDR3 DNA reads TGTGCCAGCCGGGGCGGGGGTGAGGCTTTCTTT. This encodes CASRGGGEAFF. Filled out from reference TRBV13 and TRBJ1-1, the complete variable domain reads AAGVIQSPRHLIKEKRETATLKCYPIPRHDTVYWYQQGPGQDPQFLISFYEKMQSDKGSIPDRFSAQQFSDYHSELNMSSLELGDSALYFCASRGGGEAFFGQGTRLTVV.

V gene TRBV9 combines with J gene TRBJ1-1; D may be TRBD1 (5 bases). Trimming removed 0 bases from V and 5 bases from J, with 17 bases in between. CDR3 length: 16 amino acids. The germline CDR1 and CDR2 sequences are SGDLS and YYNGEE. The CDR3 region has the DNA TGTGCCAGCAGCGTAGAGTCAGGGTCTGTTTGGACTGAAGCTTTCTTT. Protein sequence: CASSVESGSVWTEAFF.

This chain connects TRBV12-5 to TRBJ1-5, with a weak D call TRBD1 (6 bases). Germline lookup yields CDR1 LGHNT and CDR2 FRNRAP. CDR3 length equals 15 residues. V was cut by 2 bases and J by 3 bases, with 11 bases left in between. The CDR3 is CASGLTQGYNQPQHF. In nucleotides, the CDR3 is TGTGCTAGTGGTTTGACCCAGGGGTACAATCAGCCCCAGCATTTT. Full variable domain (rest looked up from reference TRBV12-5 and TRBJ1-5): DARVTQTPRHKVTEMGQEVTMRCQPILGHNTVFWYRQTMMQGLELLAYFRNRAPLDDSGMPKDRFSAEMPDATLATLKIQPSEPRDSAVYFCASGLTQGYNQPQHFGDGTRLSIL.

This chain connects TRBV6-5 to TRBJ2-7; D is unresolved. Germline CDR1 and CDR2: MNHEY and SVGAGI. Trimming left V 6 bases short and J 2 bases short, with 8 bases between. The CDR3 sequence is 12 residues long. This CDR3 is CASSQATYEQYF. The CDR3, as DNA: TGTGCCAGCAGCCAGGCTACCTACGAGCAGTACTTC.

There are a few counts of this clone. In nucleotides, the CDR3 is TGTGCCAGCAGTGATCCCTGGAGGACAGGGGTGCCTGAAGCTTTCTTT. Protein sequence: CASSDPWRTGVPEAFF. This sequence joins TRBV6-1 and TRBJ1-1; TRBD1 aligns across 9 bases. The CDR3 is 16 amino acids. The V segment lost 3 bases and the J segment 6 bases; nucleotides outside the gene matches: 11. In germline, CDR1 is MNHNS, CDR2 SASEGT.

A single count supports this clone. The chain joins TRBV5-1 to TRBJ2-7, with 7 bases that match TRBD2. V shed 6 bases and J 2 bases; nucleotides not matched to a gene: 2. This CDR3 has 12 amino acids. The germline V gene has CDR1 SGHRS and CDR2 YFSETQ. The CDR3 DNA reads as TGCGCCAGCATACGGGGGGCCTACGAGCAGTACTTC. Translated: CASIRGAYEQYF.

CDR3 sequence reads: CATSDYREHFTEQYF. CDR3 coding DNA: TGTGCCACCAGTGATTATAGGGAGCACTTTACCGAGCAGTACTTC. This chain joins TRBV24-1 and TRBJ2-7, with D maybe TRBD2 (5 bases). This CDR3 spans 15 amino acids. From germline, CDR1 is KGHDR and CDR2 SFDVKD. The V and J ends lost 2 bases and 6 bases respectively, with 16 bases between them.

This chain uses TRBV6-5 with TRBJ2-1; 7 positions agree with TRBD2. The CDR3 sequence is 13 residues long. Germline CDR1 MNHEY, CDR2 SVGAGI. V lost 5 bases and J lost 6; bases outside the gene matches: 4. The CDR3 is CASSRDYLNEQFF. The CDR3 DNA follows: TGTGCCAGCAGTCGGGACTACCTCAATGAGCAGTTCTTC.